What follows is one TCR beta chain and its context. The ends were cut back, 5 bases at V and 3 bases at J, with 11 bases in the middle. The CDR3 has 13 amino acids. Germline V lookup: CDR1 WNHNN, CDR2 SYGVQD (reference sequence). The data belong to a study of blood T cell repertoires in COVID-19. As for the study in general: COVID-19 samples from acute and convalescent phases originated in the United States, Italy and Spain. Nucleic acid was either cDNA or gDNA, and it came from T cells, B-cell-depleted T cells, or PBMCs.

Source study methods: Amplifying reference gene primers gave estimates of nucleated cell counts. The repertoire was sequenced with immunoSEQ multiplex PCR; TCRdb's copy has only in-frame clones and lacks some. The V and J calls and the clone size are those of that table, but D and trimming were determined from the DNA. The sample has over 200,000 clones, about 90% seen once. The rearrangement joins TRBV10-1 to TRBJ2-7; the D is unclear. The TCR sequence derives from a man aged 40-49 years with active or convalescent COVID-19. Sequencing was done on a sample of peripheral blood. DNA of the CDR3: TGCGCCAGCAGTAAAAGAGCCGACTACGAGCAGTACTTC. Encoded protein: CASSKRADYEQYF.